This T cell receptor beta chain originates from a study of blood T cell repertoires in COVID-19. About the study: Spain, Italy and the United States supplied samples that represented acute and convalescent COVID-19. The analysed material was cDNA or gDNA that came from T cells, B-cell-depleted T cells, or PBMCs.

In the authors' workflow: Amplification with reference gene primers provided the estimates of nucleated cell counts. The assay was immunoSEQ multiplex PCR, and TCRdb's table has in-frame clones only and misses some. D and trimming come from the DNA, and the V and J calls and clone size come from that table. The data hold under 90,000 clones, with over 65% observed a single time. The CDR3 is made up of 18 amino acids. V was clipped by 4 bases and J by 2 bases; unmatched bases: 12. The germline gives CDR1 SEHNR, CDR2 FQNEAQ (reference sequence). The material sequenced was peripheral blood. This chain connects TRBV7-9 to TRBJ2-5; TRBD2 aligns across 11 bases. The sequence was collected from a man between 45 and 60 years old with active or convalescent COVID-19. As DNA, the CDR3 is TGTGCCAGCAGCTCTCCGAAAAGACTAGCGGGGCTTCAAGAGACCCAGTACTTC. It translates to CASSSPKRLAGLQETQYF.